Following are 3 T cell receptor beta chains from one sample sequenced in a study of T cell repertoires in cytomegalovirus infection. A single record per CDR3 protein comes from TCRdb applying MiXCR to the reads. The sample contains about 260,000 distinct CDR3 sequences, roughly an eighth of which appear only once. The source material was PBMCs. The receptors here all came from a human donor in good health (CMV status not recorded). Some clones in this sample may be carry-over from other donors' samples.

This clonotype was observed a few times. V and J are TRBV20-1 and TRBJ2-1; 7 nucleotides match TRBD1. Germline CDR1 and CDR2: DFQATT and SNEGSKA (reference sequence). J gave up 7 bases and V 5 bases, and 11 bases lay outside the gene matches. This CDR3 contains 14 residues. CDR3 in amino acids: CSAGKGARGNEQFF. The CDR3 DNA reads as TGCAGTGCTGGAAAGGGGGCGAGGGGGAATGAGCAGTTCTTC.

This clonotype appeared many times. This chain joins TRBV28 and TRBJ2-7; D is unclear. Looked up from germline, CDR1 is MDHEN and CDR2 is SYDVKM. Trimming cost V 2 bases and J 7 bases, with 6 bases left between them. This CDR3 has 11 residues. CDR3 nucleotide sequence: TGTGCCAGCAGTTTACACGGAGAGCAGTACTTC. As protein: CASSLHGEQYF.

In its sample, this clonotype was seen many times. The CDR3 region has the DNA TGTGCCATCAGCGGGGCGGGACGGACTAATTCACCCCTCCACTTT. Translating gives CAISGAGRTNSPLHF. The chain carries TRBV10-3 and TRBJ1-6, with D possibly TRBD1 on 5 matching bases. This CDR3 contains 15 residues. CDR1 ENHRY and CDR2 SYGVKD come from the germline V gene. V gave up 6 bases and J gave up 6 bases, with 15 bases separating them.